Listed below are T cell receptor beta chains from one sample, sequenced in a study of CD8+ T cells in alopecia areata. This table comes from immunoSEQ multiplex PCR, and its TCRdb copy is limited to in-frame clones, with some not included. Of around 190,000 clones detected, roughly 60% appear once; the ten largest clones hold approximately 1%. The material sequenced was CD4+ T cells sorted from blood, taken at week 24, from a patient treated with tofacitinib. The origin of the receptors is a human donor with alopecia areata. CDR3s include the opening cysteine and the closing phenylalanine or tryptophan. A D gene is named only where the DNA matches it firmly. Clone sizes are given selectively: once, few, many, or a class where the clone is expanded.

v_gene,d_gene,len,abundance,j_gene,CDR3nt,CDR3aa
TRBV29-1,-,14,few,TRBJ2-7,TGCAGCGCCGGACTCTCTAGGAGCTCCTACGAGCAGTACTTC,CSAGLSRSSYEQYF
TRBV4-3,-,17,-,TRBJ1-2,TGCGCCAGCAGCCAAGAACAGCCCACCGCAGACTCTTATGGCTACACCTTC,CASSQEQPTADSYGYTF
TRBV10-3,-,14,once,TRBJ2-2,TGTGCCATCAGTGCAGGGAGTGTGACCGGGGAGCTGTTTTTT,CAISAGSVTGELFF
TRBV29-1,-,13,-,TRBJ2-7,TGCAGCGGTGGAGGACGGGAGACCTACGAGCAGTACTTC,CSGGGRETYEQYF
TRBV7-2,TRBD1,15,few,TRBJ2-7,TGTGCCAGCAGCGCATCCGGGACAGGGATCCACGAGCAGTACTTC,CASSASGTGIHEQYF
TRBV29-1,TRBD2,12,-,TRBJ2-5,TGCAGCGTTGTTGGACTAGCAGAGACCCAGTACTTC,CSVVGLAETQYF
TRBV5-1,-,14,-,TRBJ1-2,TGCGCCAGCAGCAGGGACACCGCTAACTATGGCTACACCTTC,CASSRDTANYGYTF
TRBV30,-,13,-,TRBJ1-4,TGTGCCTGGAGTGAACAGGCGGGTGAAAAACTGTTTTTT,CAWSEQAGEKLFF
TRBV18,-,13,once,TRBJ1-1,TGTGCCAGCTCACGCCAGGATAACACTGAAGCTTTCTTT,CASSRQDNTEAFF
TRBV10-3,-,12,few,TRBJ2-1,TGTGCCATCAGTGAGTCCCGCAATGAGCAGTTCTTC,CAISESRNEQFF
TRBV16,-,13,once,TRBJ1-2,TGTGCCAGCAGCCAATCCAGGGAAGGCGGCTACACCTTC,CASSQSREGGYTF
TRBV30,-,12,few,TRBJ1-1,TGTGCCTGGAGTCCCCTAATCGGAGAAGCTTTCTTT,CAWSPLIGEAFF
TRBV15,-,14,-,TRBJ2-7,TGTGCCACCAGCAGGGCTATCCTCTCCTACGAGCAGTACTTC,CATSRAILSYEQYF
TRBV5-6,-,13,once,TRBJ2-1,TGTGCCAGCAGCGACAACCCCTACAATGAGCAGTTCTTC,CASSDNPYNEQFF
TRBV29-1,-,16,-,TRBJ2-3,TGCAGCGTTGAAGGGCTAGCACTAGCCCTCACAGATACGCAGTATTTT,CSVEGLALALTDTQYF
TRBV7-6,-,13,-,TRBJ1-5,TGTGCCAGCAGCCTGGACGGGAATCAGCCCCAGCATTTT,CASSLDGNQPQHF
TRBV25-1,-,13,few,TRBJ1-1,TGTGCCAGCACCCTAGGGGGTGGTGGGAAAGCTTTCTTT,CASTLGGGGKAFF
TRBV25-1,TRBD1,16,-,TRBJ2-2,TGTGCCAGCAGTGAATATCGGGGACAGACTACCGGGGAGCTGTTTTTT,CASSEYRGQTTGELFF
TRBV6-5,TRBD2,16,-,TRBJ2-3,TGTGCCAGCAGTTACTCGGTGCGGGGGGAGCCGGATACGCAGTATTTT,CASSYSVRGEPDTQYF
TRBV14,-,13,-,TRBJ2-1,TGTGCCAGCAGAAACAGGGGGGGCTATGAGCAGTTCTTC,CASRNRGGYEQFF
TRBV10-3,TRBD1,14,-,TRBJ2-2,TGTGCCACCGGCCGGACAGGGGAGGCCGGGGAGCTGTTTTTT,CATGRTGEAGELFF
TRBV23-1,TRBD1,16,few,TRBJ1-5,TGCGCCAGCAGTCAACTATACAGGGGGTCGCCTCAGCCCCAGCATTTT,CASSQLYRGSPQPQHF
TRBV2,TRBD1,13,-,TRBJ1-1,TGTGCCAGCAACCCCGACAGGGCGACTGAAGCTTTCTTT,CASNPDRATEAFF
TRBV30,TRBD2,14,once,TRBJ2-1,TGTGCCTGGAGTGGGGCTAGCGGGAACAATGAGCAGTTCTTC,CAWSGASGNNEQFF
TRBV29-1,TRBD1,13,few,TRBJ2-1,TGCAGCGTTGGCCAGGGGGCCTACAATGAGCAGTTCTTC,CSVGQGAYNEQFF
TRBV25-1,TRBD1,13,-,TRBJ1-1,TGTGCCAGCAGTGGGACAGGGGACACTGAAGCTTTCTTT,CASSGTGDTEAFF
TRBV5-6,-,14,-,TRBJ1-2,TGTGCCAGCAGCCCCCGGACAGAACCTAAAGGCTACACCTTC,CASSPRTEPKGYTF
TRBV4-1,-,15,-,TRBJ2-3,TGCGCCAGCAGCCAAGACTACCCTCCCGTGGGTACGCAGTATTTT,CASSQDYPPVGTQYF
TRBV13,-,13,few,TRBJ2-7,TGTGCCAGCAGCTTAGGAGGGTCCTACGAGCAGTACTTC,CASSLGGSYEQYF
TRBV30,-,11,few,TRBJ1-2,TGTGCCTGGAGTGTAGGCGGTGGCTACACCTTC,CAWSVGGGYTF
TRBV7-2,TRBD2,15,few,TRBJ2-7,TGTGCCAGCAGCCCACAGCGGGGGAACTCCTACGAGCAGTACTTC,CASSPQRGNSYEQYF
TRBV7-2,-,14,-,TRBJ2-2,TGTGCCAGCAGCTCCGACTACCTTTTCGGGGAGCTGTTTTTT,CASSSDYLFGELFF
TRBV11-2,TRBD2,16,-,TRBJ2-7,TGTGCCAGCAGCTTAGGACTAGCGGGGAGCTCCTACGAGCAGTACTTC,CASSLGLAGSSYEQYF
TRBV4-3,-,13,-,TRBJ1-4,TGCGCCAGCAGCCAAGTAGGGAATGAAAAACTGTTTTTT,CASSQVGNEKLFF
TRBV4-3,-,13,-,TRBJ2-3,TGCGCCAGCAGCCCACGACTCCTAGATACGCAGTATTTT,CASSPRLLDTQYF
TRBV7-3,-,14,-,TRBJ2-1,TGTGCCAGCAGCTTAAGTACAGGGAATAATGAGCAGTTCTTC,CASSLSTGNNEQFF
TRBV18,-,16,few,TRBJ1-3,TGTGCCAGCTCACCCATTGGATTGACAGCTGGAAACACCATATATTTT,CASSPIGLTAGNTIYF
TRBV30,-,12,-,TRBJ1-1,TGTGCCGGGACACAGGATAACACTGAAGCTTTCTTT,CAGTQDNTEAFF
TRBV29-1,-,12,-,TRBJ1-6,TGCAGCGTGTGGGACTTCGGTTCACCCCTCCACTTT,CSVWDFGSPLHF
TRBV29-1,-,13,-,TRBJ1-5,TGCAGCGTCGGTGAACAGGGCAATCAGCCCCAGCATTTT,CSVGEQGNQPQHF
TRBV4-3,TRBD1,15,-,TRBJ1-4,TGCGCCAGCAGCCAATCGCAGGGGGAAAATGAAAAACTGTTTTTT,CASSQSQGENEKLFF
TRBV29-1,TRBD1,14,-,TRBJ2-3,TGCAGCGTCGCCGGGACAGGGACTGCGGATACGCAGTATTTT,CSVAGTGTADTQYF
TRBV25-1,-,16,-,TRBJ2-6,TGTGCCAGCAGTCCCGGACGTCGCTCTGGGGCCAACGTCCTGACTTTC,CASSPGRRSGANVLTF
TRBV5-6,-,16,once,TRBJ1-6,TGTGCCAGCGCCGAAGCCAGATTCTCCTATAATTCACCCCTCCACTTT,CASAEARFSYNSPLHF
TRBV6-5,TRBD1,13,-,TRBJ1-2,TGTGCCAGCAGTCCCGACAGGGCCTATGGCTACACCTTC,CASSPDRAYGYTF
TRBV4-3,-,16,-,TRBJ1-1,TGCGCCAGCAGCCAAGATCTTGGAGGCGGGAACACTGAAGCTTTCTTT,CASSQDLGGGNTEAFF
TRBV5-6,TRBD1,17,few,TRBJ2-1,TGTGCCAGCAGCGCACCCCTGCCGGGACAGGGTGGTAATGAGCAGTTCTTC,CASSAPLPGQGGNEQFF